Listed here is a single T cell receptor beta chain. Its target is not known. In the same sample, other DNA sequences code for this CDR3. Only in-frame clones appear in the TCRdb table, and some are missing; sequencing was by immunoSEQ multiplex PCR. The sample has around 64,000 clones; 80% are singletons. This entry comes from a study of OX40 agonist ivuxolimab in advanced cancers. For the study at large: Patients were infused with ivuxolimab every 2 weeks at 0.01 to 10 mg/kg. Averaging about 60 years in age, with a range of about 23 to 79, the cohort was approximately 87% male. Having had anti-PD-1, anti-PD-L1 or anti-CTLA-4 therapy before was allowed, and more than 35% had some.

The germline CDR1 and CDR2 sequences are LNHDA and SQIVND (reference sequence). Unmatched junction bases numbered 4, after V lost 3 bases and J lost 4 bases. The CDR3 runs to 14 residues. Study results and caveats: Fewer expanded clones were found on average in CD4+ than in CD8+ T cells.

This receptor was taken from an adult with an advanced solid tumor such as melanoma, head and neck, liver or kidney cancer. The chain couples TRBV19 to TRBJ1-2; TRBD1 aligns across 8 bases. The source material was CD4+ or CD8+ T cells sorted from blood, sampled in a trial of the OX40 agonist ivuxolimab. CDR3 DNA: TGTGCCAGTAGTATCGTTGGACAGGGCTATGGCTACACCTTC. This gives the protein CASSIVGQGYGYTF.